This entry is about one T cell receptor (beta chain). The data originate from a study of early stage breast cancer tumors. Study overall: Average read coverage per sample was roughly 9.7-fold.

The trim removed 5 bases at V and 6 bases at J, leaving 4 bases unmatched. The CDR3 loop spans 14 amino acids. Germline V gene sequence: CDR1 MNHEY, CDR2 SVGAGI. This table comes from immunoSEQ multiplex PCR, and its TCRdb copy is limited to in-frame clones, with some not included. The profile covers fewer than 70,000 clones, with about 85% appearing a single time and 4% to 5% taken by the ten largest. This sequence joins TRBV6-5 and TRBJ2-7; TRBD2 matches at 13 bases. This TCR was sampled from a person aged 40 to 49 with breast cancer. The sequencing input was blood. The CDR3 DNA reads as TGTGCCAGCAGTGCAAGACTAGCGGGGGGCGAGCAGTACTTC. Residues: CASSARLAGGEQYF.